This is a list of T cell receptor beta chains from one sample in a study of shared clonotypes between healthy human individuals. Clones were sequenced by immunoSEQ multiplex PCR, and TCRdb holds only the in-frame ones, with some missing. In the table there are over a million clones, around 78% of which are singletons. Sample: memory CD4+ T cells from PBMCs. The receptors derive from a young man in good health. Some clones in this sample may be carry-over from other donors' samples. Both conserved end residues are part of each CDR3. D genes are given only for firm matches. The listing skips clone size in some rows; elsewhere it reads once, few, many or a size class.

d_call: -
clone_size: -
j_call: TRBJ1-2
v_call: TRBV28
cdr3_aa: CASRIGGSAYGYTF
cdr3_nt: TGTGCCAGCAGGATAGGGGGATCCGCCTATGGCTACACCTTC

d_call: -
clone_size: -
j_call: TRBJ2-1
v_call: TRBV7-9
cdr3_aa: CASSGYNEQFF
cdr3_nt: TGTGCCAGCAGCGGTTACAATGAGCAGTTCTTC

d_call: -
clone_size: -
j_call: TRBJ2-3
v_call: TRBV7-2
cdr3_aa: CASSLLVYGTQYF
cdr3_nt: TGTGCCAGCAGCCTACTAGTGTACGGTACGCAGTATTTT

d_call: -
clone_size: -
j_call: TRBJ2-7
v_call: TRBV5-5
cdr3_aa: CASSLRSYEQYF
cdr3_nt: TGTGCCAGCAGCTTGAGGAGCTACGAGCAGTACTTC

d_call: -
clone_size: -
j_call: TRBJ2-3
v_call: TRBV20-1
cdr3_aa: CSASEADTQYF
cdr3_nt: TGCAGTGCTTCCGAGGCAGATACGCAGTATTTT

d_call: TRBD2
clone_size: -
j_call: TRBJ2-1
v_call: TRBV9
cdr3_aa: CASSARLAGDEQFF
cdr3_nt: TGTGCCAGCAGCGCTCGACTAGCGGGAGATGAGCAGTTCTTC

d_call: -
clone_size: -
j_call: TRBJ1-2
v_call: TRBV15
cdr3_aa: CATSTYSLIGQGYGYTF
cdr3_nt: TGTGCCACCAGCACATACTCCTTGATTGGGCAAGGCTATGGCTACACCTTC

d_call: -
clone_size: few
j_call: TRBJ1-5
v_call: TRBV21-1
cdr3_aa: CASSKKEKGGAGQPQHF
cdr3_nt: TGTGCCAGCAGCAAAAAGGAAAAAGGGGGGGCAGGCCAGCCCCAGCATTTT

d_call: -
clone_size: -
j_call: TRBJ2-6
v_call: TRBV5-1
cdr3_aa: CASSLMRQGANVLTF
cdr3_nt: TGCGCCAGCAGCTTGATGCGGCAGGGGGCCAACGTCCTGACTTTC

d_call: -
clone_size: -
j_call: TRBJ2-5
v_call: TRBV6-6
cdr3_aa: CASSYSGTPGTEYF
cdr3_nt: TGTGCCAGCAGTTACTCCGGGACCCCCGGGACGGAGTACTTC

d_call: -
clone_size: -
j_call: TRBJ2-7
v_call: TRBV6-1
cdr3_aa: CASRETVGEQYF
cdr3_nt: TGTGCCAGCAGGGAGACGGTCGGGGAGCAGTACTTC

d_call: TRBD1
clone_size: few
j_call: TRBJ2-5
v_call: TRBV7-8
cdr3_aa: CASSLMDRGGETQYF
cdr3_nt: TGTGCCAGCAGCTTAATGGACAGGGGAGGAGAGACCCAGTACTTC

d_call: -
clone_size: -
j_call: TRBJ1-3
v_call: TRBV28
cdr3_aa: CASRWGPAENTIYF
cdr3_nt: TGTGCCAGCAGGTGGGGGCCGGCGGAAAACACCATATATTTT

d_call: TRBD2
clone_size: -
j_call: TRBJ2-5
v_call: TRBV11-2
cdr3_aa: CASSLGSGRIEETQYF
cdr3_nt: TGTGCCAGCAGCTTAGGTAGCGGGAGAATCGAGGAGACCCAGTACTTC

d_call: TRBD1
clone_size: -
j_call: TRBJ2-5
v_call: TRBV6-5
cdr3_aa: CASKLRGLRETQYF
cdr3_nt: TGTGCCAGCAAACTCAGGGGGCTGCGGGAGACCCAGTACTTC

d_call: -
clone_size: -
j_call: TRBJ2-7
v_call: TRBV6-6
cdr3_aa: CASSFTPYREQYF
cdr3_nt: TGTGCCAGCAGCTTTACCCCTTACAGGGAGCAGTACTTC

d_call: TRBD1
clone_size: -
j_call: TRBJ1-2
v_call: TRBV7-9
cdr3_aa: CASSPSTGEEGGYTF
cdr3_nt: TGTGCCAGCAGCCCTTCGACAGGGGAGGAGGGTGGCTACACCTTC

d_call: -
clone_size: -
j_call: TRBJ1-2
v_call: TRBV18
cdr3_aa: CASSPDGTPRGGYTF
cdr3_nt: TGTGCCAGCTCACCAGACGGGACGCCTCGGGGTGGCTACACCTTC

d_call: TRBD2
clone_size: few
j_call: TRBJ2-5
v_call: TRBV15
cdr3_aa: CATSRGGSGRTPGETQYF
cdr3_nt: TGTGCCACCAGCAGGGGCGGGAGCGGGAGAACTCCGGGAGAGACCCAGTACTTC

d_call: -
clone_size: -
j_call: TRBJ2-7
v_call: TRBV7-2
cdr3_aa: CASSLGPPGFLYEQYF
cdr3_nt: TGTGCCAGCAGCTTAGGGCCACCTGGGTTCCTCTACGAGCAGTACTTC